This T cell receptor (beta chain) stems from a study of cytomegalovirus exposure and HLA in healthy donors. Across the whole study: Among roughly 190 million T cells, an earlier analysis found roughly 110 million unique TCR beta sequences.

CDR1 is SGHNT, CDR2 YENEEA, per germline. This CDR3 is built from 13 residues. The V and J ends lost 4 bases and 4 bases respectively, with 7 bases between them. PCR involved 60 Vbeta and 13 Jbeta primers. Measured with immunoSEQ multiplex PCR; TCRdb has only the in-frame clones, and not every one. The sample has approximately 140,000 clones; 79% are singletons. This clone was seen only a few times. Its antigen is as yet unknown. Overall study findings and caveats: In vitro experiments confirmed that a few CMV-associated chains were specific for CMV antigens.

V is TRBV11-3 and J is TRBJ2-2; no clear D gene. The specimen sequenced was PBMCs. The TCR sequence derives from a man over 45 in good health and CMV-seropositive. The CDR3 protein is CASSSRVTGELFF. The CDR3 region has the DNA TGTGCCAGCAGCTCCCGGGTCACCGGGGAGCTGTTTTTT.